This T cell receptor (beta chain) appears in the sequencing data of a study of cytomegalovirus exposure and HLA in healthy donors. Germline assignment: CDR1 MNHNY and CDR2 SVGAGI (reference sequence). CDR3 length: 13 residues. V lost 6 bases and J lost 3, with 11 bases in between. The PCR made use of 60 Vbeta and 13 Jbeta primers. Using immunoSEQ multiplex PCR, the repertoire was profiled, and TCRdb retains in-frame clones only, with some absent. The sample holds approximately 59,000 clones, approximately 64% seen once. The rearrangement joins TRBV6-6 to TRBJ2-5, with D possibly matching TRBD1 (6 bases). The clonotype comes from a man in his forties in good health and CMV-seropositive. Sequencing input: PBMCs. The DNA for the CDR3 is TGTGCCAGCAGGCTTAACAGGGAAGAGACCCAGTACTTC. Its translation: CASRLNREETQYF.